This TCR beta chain was recovered during a study of OX40 agonist ivuxolimab in advanced cancers. Study in general: With ivuxolimab, an agonistic anti-OX40 (CD134) antibody, patients were treated.

Germline V gene sequence: CDR1 MNHNS, CDR2 SASEGT. This CDR3 has 12 amino acids. The junction had 1 base not matched to a gene; V was cut back by 5 bases and J by 5 bases. Produced via immunoSEQ multiplex PCR; TCRdb's table is partial and in-frame only. The sample has roughly 86,000 clones; roughly 90% are singletons. The sequence was collected from an adult with an advanced solid tumor such as melanoma, head and neck, liver or kidney cancer. This sample comprised CD4+ or CD8+ T cells sorted from blood, obtained in a trial of the OX40 agonist ivuxolimab. The chain couples TRBV6-1 to TRBJ2-7; 9 bases are a match to TRBD2. The CDR3 nucleotides read TGTGCCAGCAGTCTAGCGGGAAACGAGCAGTACTTC. Its translation: CASSLAGNEQYF.